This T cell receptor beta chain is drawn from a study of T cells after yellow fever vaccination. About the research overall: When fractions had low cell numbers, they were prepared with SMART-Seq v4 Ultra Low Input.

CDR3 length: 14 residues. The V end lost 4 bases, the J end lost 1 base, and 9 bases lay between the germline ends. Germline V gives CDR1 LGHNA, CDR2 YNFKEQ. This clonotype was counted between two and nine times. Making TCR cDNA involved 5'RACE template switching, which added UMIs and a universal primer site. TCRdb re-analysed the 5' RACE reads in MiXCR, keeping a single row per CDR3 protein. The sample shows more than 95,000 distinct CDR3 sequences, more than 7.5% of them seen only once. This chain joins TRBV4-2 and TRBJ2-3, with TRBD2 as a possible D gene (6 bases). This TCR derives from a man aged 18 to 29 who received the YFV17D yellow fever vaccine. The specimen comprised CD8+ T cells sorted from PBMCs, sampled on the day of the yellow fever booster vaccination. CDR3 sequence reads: CASSPPGGTDTQYF. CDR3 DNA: TGTGCCAGCAGCCCTCCGGGGGGCACAGATACGCAGTATTTT.